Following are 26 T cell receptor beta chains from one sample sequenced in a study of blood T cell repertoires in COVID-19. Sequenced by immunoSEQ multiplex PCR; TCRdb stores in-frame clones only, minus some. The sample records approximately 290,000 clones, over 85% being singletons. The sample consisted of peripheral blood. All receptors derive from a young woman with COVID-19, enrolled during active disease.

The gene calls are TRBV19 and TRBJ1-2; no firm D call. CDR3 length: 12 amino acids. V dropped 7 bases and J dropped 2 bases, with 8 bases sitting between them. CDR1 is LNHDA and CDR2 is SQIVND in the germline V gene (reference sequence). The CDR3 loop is CASTNSNYGYTF. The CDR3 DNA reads TGTGCCAGTACAAACAGCAACTATGGCTACACCTTC.

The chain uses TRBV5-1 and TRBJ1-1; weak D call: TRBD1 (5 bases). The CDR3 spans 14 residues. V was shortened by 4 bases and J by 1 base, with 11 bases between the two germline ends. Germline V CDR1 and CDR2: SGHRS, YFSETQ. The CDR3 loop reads CASSTFQGNTEAFF. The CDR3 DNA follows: TGCGCCAGCAGCACGTTCCAGGGGAACACTGAAGCTTTCTTT.

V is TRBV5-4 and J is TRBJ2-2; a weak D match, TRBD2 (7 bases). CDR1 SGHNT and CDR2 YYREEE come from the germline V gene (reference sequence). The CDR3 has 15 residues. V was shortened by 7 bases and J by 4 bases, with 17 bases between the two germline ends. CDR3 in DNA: TGTGCCAGCCGGGGGGCGGGGGATTTCACCGGGGAGCTGTTTTTT. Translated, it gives CASRGAGDFTGELFF.

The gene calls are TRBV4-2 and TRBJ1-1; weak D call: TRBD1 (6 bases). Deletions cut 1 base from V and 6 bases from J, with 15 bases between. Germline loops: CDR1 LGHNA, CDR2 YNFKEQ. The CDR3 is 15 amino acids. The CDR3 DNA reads TGTGCCAGCAGCCAAGGACAGGTCGCTGGAGCTGAAGCTTTCTTT. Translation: CASSQGQVAGAEAFF.

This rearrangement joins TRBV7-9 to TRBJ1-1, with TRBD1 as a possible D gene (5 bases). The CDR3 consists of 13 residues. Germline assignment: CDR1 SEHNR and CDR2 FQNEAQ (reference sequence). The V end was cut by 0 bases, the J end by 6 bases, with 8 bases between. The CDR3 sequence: CASSLAQGSEAFF. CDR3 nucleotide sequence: TGTGCCAGCAGCTTAGCCCAGGGCTCTGAAGCTTTCTTT.

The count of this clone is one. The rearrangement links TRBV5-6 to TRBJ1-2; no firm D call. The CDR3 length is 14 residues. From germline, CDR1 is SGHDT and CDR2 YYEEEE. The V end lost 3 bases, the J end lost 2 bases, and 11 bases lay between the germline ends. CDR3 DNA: TGTGCCAGCAGCTGGAGCGGGCAGAACTATGGCTACACCTTC. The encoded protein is CASSWSGQNYGYTF.

DNA of the CDR3: TGTGCCAGCAGTTATTTAATAGGGGAAACAGCTTTCTTT. Translation: CASSYLIGETAFF. The chain is built from TRBV6-6 and TRBJ1-1, with D tentatively TRBD1 (5 bases). V shed 3 bases and J shed 10 bases, with 15 bases lying between them. In germline, CDR1 is MNHNY, CDR2 SVGAGI (reference sequence). The CDR3 covers 13 residues.

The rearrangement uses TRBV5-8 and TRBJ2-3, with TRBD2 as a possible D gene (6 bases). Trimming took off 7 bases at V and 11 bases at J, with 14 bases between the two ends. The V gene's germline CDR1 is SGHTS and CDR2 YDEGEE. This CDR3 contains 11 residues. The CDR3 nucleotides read TGTGCCAGCGGAGCCGGGACTTGGCAGTATTTT. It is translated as CASGAGTWQYF.

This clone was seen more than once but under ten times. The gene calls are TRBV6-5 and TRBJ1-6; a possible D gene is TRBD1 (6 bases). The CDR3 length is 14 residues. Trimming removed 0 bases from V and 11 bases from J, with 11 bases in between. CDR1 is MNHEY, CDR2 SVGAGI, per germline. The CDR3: CASSYSGGRTPLHF. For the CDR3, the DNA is TGTGCCAGCAGTTACTCTGGGGGCAGGACACCCCTCCACTTT.

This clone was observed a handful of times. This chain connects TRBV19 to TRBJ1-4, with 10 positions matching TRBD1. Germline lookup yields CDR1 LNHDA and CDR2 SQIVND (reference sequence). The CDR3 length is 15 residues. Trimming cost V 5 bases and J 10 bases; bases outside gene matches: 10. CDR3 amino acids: CASSLWTGGIVKLFF. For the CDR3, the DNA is TGTGCCAGTAGTCTCTGGACAGGGGGGATTGTAAAACTGTTTTTT.

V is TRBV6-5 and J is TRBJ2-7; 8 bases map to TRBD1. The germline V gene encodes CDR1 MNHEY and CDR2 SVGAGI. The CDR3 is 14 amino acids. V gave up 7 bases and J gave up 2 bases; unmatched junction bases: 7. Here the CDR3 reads CASNDRGFTYEQYF. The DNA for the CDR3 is TGTGCCAGCAACGACAGGGGATTCACCTACGAGCAGTACTTC.

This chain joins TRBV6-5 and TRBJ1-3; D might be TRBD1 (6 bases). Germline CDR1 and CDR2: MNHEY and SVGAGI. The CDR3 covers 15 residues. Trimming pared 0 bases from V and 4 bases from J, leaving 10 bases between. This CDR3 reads CASSYSITGGNTIYF. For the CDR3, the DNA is TGTGCCAGCAGTTACTCGATCACAGGGGGAAACACCATATATTTT.

The CDR3 here is CASSKTGTYNEQFF. DNA for the CDR3: TGTGCCAGCAGTAAGACAGGGACCTACAATGAGCAGTTCTTC. The chain recombines TRBV6-4 with TRBJ2-1, with TRBD1 matching 7 bases. The CDR3 covers 14 residues. Unmatched junction bases numbered 3, after V lost 5 bases and J lost 2 bases. Germline CDR1 is MRHNA and CDR2 is SNTAGT.

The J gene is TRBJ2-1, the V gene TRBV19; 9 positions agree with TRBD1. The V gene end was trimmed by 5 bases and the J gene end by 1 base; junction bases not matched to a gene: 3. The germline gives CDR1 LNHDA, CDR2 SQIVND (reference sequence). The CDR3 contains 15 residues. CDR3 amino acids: CASSWGQGSYNEQFF. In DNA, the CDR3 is TGTGCCAGTAGTTGGGGACAGGGTTCCTACAATGAGCAGTTCTTC. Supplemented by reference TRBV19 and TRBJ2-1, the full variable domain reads DGGITQSPKYLFRKEGQNVTLSCEQNLNHDAMYWYRQDPGQGLRLIYYSQIVNDFQKGDIAEGYSVSREKKESFPLTVTSAQKNPTAFYLCASSWGQGSYNEQFFGPGTRLTVL.

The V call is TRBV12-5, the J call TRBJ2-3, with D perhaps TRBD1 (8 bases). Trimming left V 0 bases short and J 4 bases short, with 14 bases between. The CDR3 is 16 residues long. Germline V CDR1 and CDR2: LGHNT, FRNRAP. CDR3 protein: CASGLVQGGGADTQYF. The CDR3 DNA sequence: TGTGCTAGTGGTTTGGTACAGGGGGGGGGCGCAGATACGCAGTATTTT.

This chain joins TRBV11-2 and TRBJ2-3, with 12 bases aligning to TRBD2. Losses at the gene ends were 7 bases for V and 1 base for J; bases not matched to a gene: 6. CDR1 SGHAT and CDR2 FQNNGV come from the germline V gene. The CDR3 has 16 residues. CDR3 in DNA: TGTGCCAGCACCGTGCTAGCGGGGGGGGGCACAGATACGCAGTATTTT. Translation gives CASTVLAGGGTDTQYF.

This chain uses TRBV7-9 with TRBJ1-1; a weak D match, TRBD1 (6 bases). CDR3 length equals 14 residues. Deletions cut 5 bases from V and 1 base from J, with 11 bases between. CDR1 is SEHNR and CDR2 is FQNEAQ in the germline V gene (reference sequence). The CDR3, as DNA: TGTGCCAGCAGCCCAAACAGGGCGAACACTGAAGCTTTCTTT. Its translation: CASSPNRANTEAFF. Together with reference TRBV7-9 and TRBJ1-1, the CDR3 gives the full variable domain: DTGVSQNPRHKITKRGQNVTFRCDPISEHNRLYWYRQTLGQGPEFLTYFQNEAQLEKSRLLSDRFSAERPKGSFSTLEIQRTEQGDSAMYLCASSPNRANTEAFFGQGTRLTVV.

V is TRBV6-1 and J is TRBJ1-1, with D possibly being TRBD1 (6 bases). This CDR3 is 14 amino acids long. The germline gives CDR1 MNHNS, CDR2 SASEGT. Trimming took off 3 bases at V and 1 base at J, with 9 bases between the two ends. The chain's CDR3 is CASSEPGQNTEAFF. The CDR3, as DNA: TGTGCCAGCAGTGAGCCGGGACAGAACACTGAAGCTTTCTTT.

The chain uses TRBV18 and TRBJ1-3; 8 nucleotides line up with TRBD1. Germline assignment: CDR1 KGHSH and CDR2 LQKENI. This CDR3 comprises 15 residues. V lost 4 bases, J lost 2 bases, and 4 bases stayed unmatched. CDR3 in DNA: TGTGCCAGCTCACTTGGACAGGGCCCTGGAAACACCATATATTTT. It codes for CASSLGQGPGNTIYF.

CDR3 DNA sequence: TGTGCCAGCTCACCGCCTAGCGGGGCGAGCACAGATACGCAGTATTTT. This translates into CASSPPSGASTDTQYF. The V gene is TRBV18, the J gene TRBJ2-3; 9 nucleotides agree with TRBD2. The V gene end was trimmed by 3 bases and the J gene end by 0 bases; junction bases not matched to a gene: 4. From germline, CDR1 is KGHSH and CDR2 LQKENI. The CDR3 totals 16 residues. The entire variable domain, with the rest obtained from reference TRBV18 and TRBJ2-3, is as follows: NAGVMQNPRHLVRRRGQEARLRCSPMKGHSHVYWYRQLPEEGLKFMVYLQKENIIDESGMPKERFSAEFPKEGPSILRIQQVVRGDSAAYFCASSPPSGASTDTQYFGPGTRLTVL.

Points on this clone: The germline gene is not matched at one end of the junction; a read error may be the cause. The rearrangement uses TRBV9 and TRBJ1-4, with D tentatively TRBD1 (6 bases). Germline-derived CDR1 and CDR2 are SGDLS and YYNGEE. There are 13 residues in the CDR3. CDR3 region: CVSSGGQNEKLFF. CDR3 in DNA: TGTGTCAGCAGCGGGGGGCAAAATGAAAAACTGTTTTTT.

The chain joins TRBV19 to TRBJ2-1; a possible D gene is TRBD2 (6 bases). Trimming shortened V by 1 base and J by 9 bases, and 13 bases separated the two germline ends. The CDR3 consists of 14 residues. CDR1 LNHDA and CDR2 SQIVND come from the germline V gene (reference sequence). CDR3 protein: CASSIVGGITEQFF. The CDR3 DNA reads TGTGCCAGTAGTATAGTTGGGGGGATCACTGAGCAGTTCTTC.

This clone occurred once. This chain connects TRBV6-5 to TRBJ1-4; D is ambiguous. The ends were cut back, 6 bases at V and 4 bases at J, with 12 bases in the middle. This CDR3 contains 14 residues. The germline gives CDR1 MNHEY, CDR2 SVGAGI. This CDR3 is CASSPRRFNEKLFF. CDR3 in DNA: TGTGCCAGCAGCCCCAGGAGGTTTAATGAAAAACTGTTTTTT.

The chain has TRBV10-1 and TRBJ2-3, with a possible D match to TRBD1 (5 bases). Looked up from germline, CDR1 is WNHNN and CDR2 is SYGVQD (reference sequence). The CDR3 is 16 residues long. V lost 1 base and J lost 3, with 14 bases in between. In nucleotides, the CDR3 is TGCGCCAGCAGTGAGTTTCTCGGGCAGGGAACAGATACGCAGTATTTT. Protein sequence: CASSEFLGQGTDTQYF.

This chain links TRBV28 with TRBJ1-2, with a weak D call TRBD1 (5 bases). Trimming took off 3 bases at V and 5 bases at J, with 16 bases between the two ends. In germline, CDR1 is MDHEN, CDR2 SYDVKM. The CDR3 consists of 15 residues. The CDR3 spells CASSFGLGGYYGYTF. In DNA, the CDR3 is TGTGCCAGCAGTTTCGGATTGGGGGGGTATTATGGCTACACCTTC.

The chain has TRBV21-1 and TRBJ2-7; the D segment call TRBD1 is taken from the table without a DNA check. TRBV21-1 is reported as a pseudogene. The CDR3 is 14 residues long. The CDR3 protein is CASSKGDRGHEQYF. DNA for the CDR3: TGTGCCAGCAGCAAAGGGGACAGGGGACACGAGCAGTACTTC.